The clone carrying this TCR beta chain was recorded a few times. Within the sample, other DNA sequences also encode this same CDR3. The data were obtained in a study of blood T cell repertoires in COVID-19. Overall study: The United States, Italy and Spain provided the acute and convalescent COVID-19 samples.

Assay: immunoSEQ multiplex PCR; the TCRdb copy retains only in-frame clones and omits some. The sample yields 150,000 to 200,000 clones, around 80% seen once. Material: PBMCs or T cells enriched from blood (not recorded which). The receptor comes from a woman aged 45-59 years with acute COVID-19.

CDR3: CASSLGANEQFF. CDR3 nucleotides: TGCGCCAGCAGCTTGGGGGCCAATGAGCAGTTCTTC. J is TRBJ2-1 and V is TRBV5-1; the D is unclear. With 0 bases removed from V and 6 bases from J, the gap between germline ends came to 4 bases. This CDR3 is 12 amino acids long. The germline gives CDR1 SGHRS, CDR2 YFSETQ.